Each of the 24 T cell receptor beta chains below was sequenced from the same sample in a study of T cells in Graves' hyperthyroidism and ophthalmopathy. The TCR beta CDR3 regions underwent amplification using RNA transcripts as the source. The HTBI set primed first-round TCR CDR3 RT-PCR. TCRdb independently ran MiXCR on the multiplex PCR reads; one entry per CDR3 protein. This table holds about 260,000 distinct CDR3 sequences, approximately 26% found once. Sequencing used blood. Receptors originate from a middle-aged man with Graves' hyperthyroidism that later progressed to Graves' ophthalmopathy.

This clonotype was picked up many times. The rearrangement joins TRBV7-3 to TRBJ1-1; 8 bases fit TRBD1. CDR1 and CDR2 (germline): SGHTA, FQGTGA. V was clipped by 2 bases and J by 3 bases; unmatched bases: 14. The length of the CDR3 is 18 residues. The CDR3, as DNA: TGTGCCAGCAGCTTAGGGCCCGGGACAGGTCGTCGGGACACTGAAGCTTTCTTT. This encodes CASSLGPGTGRRDTEAFF.

This clonotype was detected ten times or more. The V gene is TRBV20-1, the J gene TRBJ2-7, with D perhaps matching TRBD2 (5 bases). CDR3 length: 12 amino acids. CDR1 is DFQATT and CDR2 is SNEGSKA in the germline V gene (reference sequence). With 5 bases removed from V and 3 bases from J, the gap between germline ends came to 11 bases. CDR3 nucleotides: TGCAGTGCTCCCGGACTCTACTACGAGCAGTACTTC. It codes for CSAPGLYYEQYF.

The chain recombines TRBV12-3 or TRBV12-4 with TRBJ1-5; maybe TRBD1 (5 bases). The V end was cut by 7 bases, the J end by 1 base, with 11 bases between. The CDR3 totals 14 residues. The CDR3 region is CASTLGLSNQPQHF. The CDR3 nucleotides read TGTGCCAGCACCTTGGGACTAAGCAATCAGCCCCAGCATTTT.

The chain carries TRBV11-2 and TRBJ1-5, with 7 bases fitting TRBD1. The trim removed 5 bases at V and 7 bases at J, leaving 11 bases unmatched. CDR1 and CDR2 (germline): SGHAT, FQNNGV. This CDR3 is 15 amino acids long. CDR3 protein: CASSPNGQDGQPQHF. CDR3 sequence (DNA): TGTGCCAGCAGCCCGAACGGACAGGACGGGCAGCCCCAGCATTTT.

This clonotype was counted at least ten times. This rearrangement joins TRBV6-5 to TRBJ2-3; no firm D call. CDR1 and CDR2 from the germline V gene are MNHEY and SVGAGI. The CDR3 length is 14 residues. Trimming removed 8 bases at V and 4 bases at J, with 16 bases between. CDR3 protein: CASLWTPNADTQYF. As DNA, the CDR3 is TGTGCCAGCCTCTGGACCCCCAATGCAGATACGCAGTATTTT.

This clonotype has just a few counts. The V and J genes are TRBV29-1 and TRBJ1-2, with D maybe TRBD1 (6 bases). This CDR3 is built from 12 residues. Trimming stripped 7 bases from V and 8 bases from J, with 17 bases between. Germline V gene sequence: CDR1 SQVTM, CDR2 ANQGSEA. The CDR3: CSGEGGAGGYTF. The DNA for the CDR3 is TGCAGCGGTGAGGGGGGGGCCGGGGGCTACACCTTC.

This clonotype was found many times. The rearrangement joins TRBV11-1 to TRBJ2-7; D unclear. Germline lookup yields CDR1 SGHAT and CDR2 FQDESV (reference sequence). The ends were cut back, 5 bases at V and 4 bases at J, with 15 bases in the middle. There are 14 residues in the CDR3. The CDR3 protein is CASSPKPGPYEQYF. In DNA form, the CDR3 reads TGTGCCAGCAGCCCAAAACCGGGTCCTTACGAGCAGTACTTC.

This clonotype was seen repeatedly, ten times or more. V and J are TRBV27 and TRBJ1-5; 7 bases map to TRBD1. This CDR3 is 14 amino acids long. V lost 6 bases and J lost 5; bases outside the gene matches: 7. Germline V gene data show CDR1 as MNHEY and CDR2 as SMNVEV (reference sequence). The DNA for the CDR3 is TGTGCCAGCAGCAACAGGGGAGGGGATCAGCCCCAGCATTTT. Amino acid sequence: CASSNRGGDQPQHF.

This clonotype was detected many times. This chain connects TRBV5-1 to TRBJ2-5, with D unresolved. The length of the CDR3 is 14 residues. The germline V gene has CDR1 SGHRS and CDR2 YFSETQ. The V and J ends lost 0 bases and 2 bases respectively, with 8 bases between them. The CDR3 DNA sequence: TGCGCCAGCAGCTTGGTGGCAATACAAGAGACCCAGTACTTC. Translated, it gives CASSLVAIQETQYF.

J is TRBJ2-2 and V is TRBV7-3; D not certain. This CDR3 spans 14 amino acids. Germline V gene lookup returns CDR1 SGHTA and CDR2 FQGTGA. Trimming stripped 2 bases from V and 6 bases from J, with 10 bases between. As DNA, the CDR3 is TGTGCCAGCAGCTTAGAGTTCTGGTCCGGGGAGCTGTTTTTT. It is translated as CASSLEFWSGELFF.

This clonotype showed up many times. The rearrangement uses TRBV28 and TRBJ2-7; tentative D call: TRBD1 (6 bases). From germline, CDR1 is MDHEN and CDR2 SYDVKM. This CDR3 has 13 residues. The ends were cut back, 7 bases at V and 7 bases at J, with 17 bases in the middle. CDR3: CASTLGAGEEQYF. CDR3 DNA sequence: TGTGCCAGCACCTTAGGGGCAGGGGAAGAGCAGTACTTC.

In this sample, this clonotype turned up many times. This chain joins TRBV7-9 and TRBJ1-3; the D is unclear. The CDR3 has 19 amino acids. CDR1 is SEHNR and CDR2 is FQNEAQ in the germline V gene (reference sequence). V was cut by 5 bases and J by 4 bases, with 27 bases left in between. The CDR3 DNA sequence: TGTGCCAGCAGCCTAACATCCAGAGGGCCAGAAAGTTCAGGAAACACCATATATTTT. As protein: CASSLTSRGPESSGNTIYF.

On this clonotype: It may be a read error: a sequence one base away is much more abundant. The rearrangement uses TRBV30 and TRBJ1-2; D possibly corresponds to TRBD1 (6 bases). CDR3 length: 16 amino acids. CDR1 and CDR2 from the germline V gene are GTSNPN and SVGIG (reference sequence). For the CDR3, the DNA is TGTGACTGGACTTTAGGCGGGACACTTGCTAACTATGGCTACACCTTC. Protein: CDWTLGGTLANYGYTF.

V gene TRBV20-1 combines with J gene TRBJ2-7; 10 bases map to TRBD1. The CDR3 runs 14 residues. Per the germline V gene, CDR1 is DFQATT and CDR2 is SNEGSKA (reference sequence). The trim removed 3 bases at V and 5 bases at J, leaving 7 bases unmatched. The CDR3 spells CSASAGTGVHEQYF. In nucleotides, the CDR3 is TGCAGTGCTAGTGCCGGGACAGGGGTCCACGAGCAGTACTTC.

This clonotype was observed at least ten times. This chain joins TRBV5-1 and TRBJ2-7; no clear D gene. The germline V gene encodes CDR1 SGHRS and CDR2 YFSETQ. V gave up 5 bases and J gave up 3 bases, with 15 bases separating them. CDR3 length equals 14 residues. The CDR3 DNA follows: TGCGCCAGCAGTCTTAGCCCGAATTACTACGAGCAGTACTTC. This translates into CASSLSPNYYEQYF.

The V call is TRBV28, the J call TRBJ1-5; D gene ambiguous. CDR1 is MDHEN and CDR2 is SYDVKM in the germline V gene. The length of the CDR3 is 17 residues. Trimming left V 7 bases short and J 0 bases short, with 19 bases between. CDR3 sequence reads: CASTPTRAPYSNQPQHF. CDR3 nucleotides: TGTGCCAGCACGCCCACCCGGGCACCATATAGCAATCAGCCCCAGCATTTT.

This clonotype was seen ten or more times. This chain connects TRBV15 to TRBJ1-2; D may be TRBD1 (5 bases). CDR1 and CDR2 (germline): LNHNV, YYDKDF (reference sequence). The CDR3 sequence is 14 residues long. V lost 0 bases, J lost 7 bases, and 12 bases lay in between. The CDR3 DNA reads as TGTGCCACCAGCAGAGAGGGGGGACCCGGTGGCTACACCTTC. This sequence encodes CATSREGGPGGYTF. Drawing the rest from reference TRBV15 and TRBJ1-2, the complete variable domain is DAMVIQNPRYQVTQFGKPVTLSCSQTLNHNVMYWYQQKSSQAPKLLFHYYDKDFNNEADTPDNFQSRRPNTSFCFLDIRSPGLGDTAMYLCATSREGGPGGYTFGSGTRLTVV.

This clonotype was found many times. V is TRBV25-1 and J is TRBJ2-2, with 7 bases matching TRBD1. Germline V gives CDR1 MGHDK, CDR2 SYGVNS. The V gene end was trimmed by 4 bases and the J gene end by 2 bases; junction bases not matched to a gene: 7. The CDR3 is 16 amino acids. The CDR3 sequence: CASSVGRDSNTGELFF. The CDR3 bases are TGTGCCAGCAGTGTGGGAAGGGACAGTAACACCGGGGAGCTGTTTTTT. Full variable domain (remainder filled in from reference TRBV25-1 and TRBJ2-2): EADIYQTPRYLVIGTGKKITLECSQTMGHDKMYWYQQDPGMELHLIHYSYGVNSTEKGDLSSESTVSRIRTEHFPLTLESARPSHTSQYLCASSVGRDSNTGELFFGEGSRLTVL.

This clonotype has more than one count but fewer than ten. The chain carries TRBV24-1 and TRBJ1-2; possible D gene TRBD1, 5 bases. The CDR3 has 13 residues. V lost 5 bases and J 7 bases, leaving 13 bases between the germline ends. Germline CDR1 and CDR2: KGHDR and SFDVKD. The CDR3 loop reads CATSGIGVGGYTF. The CDR3, as DNA: TGTGCCACCAGTGGTATAGGGGTTGGTGGCTACACCTTC.

This clonotype was counted a few times. This chain joins TRBV20-1 and TRBJ1-1; D perhaps matches TRBD1 (6 bases). The length of the CDR3 is 14 residues. In germline, CDR1 is DFQATT, CDR2 SNEGSKA (reference sequence). Trimming shortened V by 0 bases and J by 4 bases, and 12 bases separated the two germline ends. CDR3 sequence: CSARDPRGGTEAFF. CDR3 in DNA: TGCAGTGCTAGAGATCCCAGGGGAGGCACTGAAGCTTTCTTT.

The rearrangement uses TRBV6-1 and TRBJ1-2, with D perhaps TRBD1 (6 bases). V lost 6 bases and J 8 bases, leaving 13 bases between the germline ends. The CDR3 spans 12 residues. CDR1 is MNHNS and CDR2 is SASEGT in the germline V gene. In nucleotides, the CDR3 is TGTGCCAGCAGGACTACAGGGTACGGCTACACCTTC. Translating gives CASRTTGYGYTF.

The chain joins TRBV7-9 to TRBJ1-1; D is unclear. Germline assignment: CDR1 SEHNR and CDR2 FQNEAQ (reference sequence). CDR3 length: 12 residues. V lost 4 bases and J lost 7, with 10 bases in between. DNA of the CDR3: TGTGCCAGCAGCTCCTTGGGGAGTGAAGCTTTCTTT. Its protein product is CASSSLGSEAFF.

In its sample, this clonotype was seen many times. The V and J genes are TRBV11-1 and TRBJ2-2; TRBD2 agrees at 13 bases. CDR3 size: 17 residues. J was trimmed by 4 bases and V by 4 bases; bases with no gene match: 6. Looked up from germline, CDR1 is SGHAT and CDR2 is FQDESV (reference sequence). CDR3 loop: CASSSRTSGRSTGELFF. In DNA form, the CDR3 reads TGTGCCAGCAGCTCCCGGACTAGCGGGAGATCCACCGGGGAGCTGTTTTTT.

This chain uses TRBV6-1 with TRBJ1-2, with D maybe TRBD1 (5 bases). The germline gives CDR1 MNHNS, CDR2 SASEGT. V was cut by 1 base and J by 5 bases, with 11 bases left in between. CDR3 size: 14 residues. The CDR3 is CASSEEQGPYGYTF. CDR3 bases: TGTGCCAGCAGTGAAGAGCAGGGTCCATATGGCTACACCTTC.